The 30 T cell receptor beta chains presented below share a single source sample, sequenced in a study of blood T cell repertoires in COVID-19. Sequencing used immunoSEQ multiplex PCR; TCRdb keeps in-frame clones, though not all of them. Among 150,000 to 200,000 clones listed, roughly 91% were seen once. Sequences were obtained from peripheral blood. The receptors shown here come from a man aged 45-65 years who had recovered from COVID-19.

This clone was recorded only once. This chain links TRBV11-2 with TRBJ2-1; D ambiguous. CDR3 length: 15 residues. V was pared by 1 base and J by 1 base, with 8 bases between. Germline assignment: CDR1 SGHAT and CDR2 FQNNGV. The CDR3 is CASSLGHRSYNEQFF. CDR3 bases: TGTGCCAGCAGCTTAGGACACCGGTCCTACAATGAGCAGTTCTTC.

The rearrangement joins TRBV27 to TRBJ1-1, with D possibly being TRBD1 (6 bases). Trimming removed 5 bases from V and 0 bases from J, with 22 bases in between. Germline lookup yields CDR1 MNHEY and CDR2 SMNVEV (reference sequence). The CDR3 spans 18 residues. CDR3 nucleotide sequence: TGTGCCAGCAGTCGAACAAAAGGGGGAACCCTTATGAACACTGAAGCTTTCTTT. Translating it yields CASSRTKGGTLMNTEAFF.

This clone is a singleton in its sample. The V and J genes are TRBV9 and TRBJ2-7, with a tentative D call TRBD1 (7 bases). The germline V gene encodes CDR1 SGDLS and CDR2 YYNGEE. This CDR3 is built from 15 residues. Between the trimmed V and J ends, which lost 4 bases and 2 bases, there was a span of 16 bases. The DNA for the CDR3 is TGTGCCAGCAGCCCGGAGGGGACAGTTACCTACGAGCAGTACTTC. As protein: CASSPEGTVTYEQYF.

This clone was found once. This chain connects TRBV7-9 to TRBJ1-2; D is perhaps TRBD1 (5 bases). V lost 2 bases to trimming and J lost 8 bases, with 12 bases between them. Looked up from germline, CDR1 is SEHNR and CDR2 is FQNEAQ (reference sequence). This CDR3 region has 13 residues. CDR3 in amino acids: CASSLLGTKGYTF. Written as DNA, the CDR3 is TGTGCCAGCAGCTTACTAGGGACTAAAGGCTACACCTTC.

The CDR3 nucleotides are TGTGCCAGTAGTATTATACGGGACACCGGGGAGCTGTTTTTT. Protein: CASSIIRDTGELFF. The V gene is TRBV19, the J gene TRBJ2-2, with D unclear. CDR1 and CDR2 from the germline V gene are LNHDA and SQIVND (reference sequence). V was pared by 3 bases and J by 3 bases, with 8 bases between. The CDR3 totals 14 residues.

The chain uses TRBV5-1 and TRBJ2-6; 9 bases are shared with TRBD2. V trimming: 3 bases; J trimming: 0 bases; junction bases outside the gene matches: 10. CDR1 SGHRS and CDR2 YFSETQ come from the germline V gene. This CDR3 contains 19 residues. The CDR3 is CASSSSRTSDFSGANVLTF. DNA of the CDR3: TGCGCCAGCAGCTCCTCTCGGACTAGCGACTTCTCTGGGGCCAACGTCCTGACTTTC.

The chain couples TRBV7-2 to TRBJ1-6, with a weak D call TRBD1 (5 bases). V gave up 1 base and J gave up 10 bases, with 11 bases separating them. The CDR3 sequence is 14 residues long. Germline V gene data show CDR1 as SGHTA and CDR2 as FQGNSA. CDR3 protein: CASSLGTTRSPLHF. CDR3 in DNA: TGTGCCAGCAGCTTAGGGACAACGCGGTCACCCCTCCACTTT.

In its sample, this clone was seen once. CDR3 DNA: TGTGCCAGTAGTCTACTAGCGGATACGCAGTATTTT. Translating gives CASSLLADTQYF. V usage is TRBV19 and J usage is TRBJ2-3; 7 bases are a match to TRBD2. This CDR3 spans 12 amino acids. Germline V gene lookup returns CDR1 LNHDA and CDR2 SQIVND (reference sequence). V gave up 5 bases and J gave up 6 bases; unmatched junction bases: 2.

The V and J genes are TRBV9 and TRBJ1-2, with D perhaps TRBD1 (5 bases). Germline CDR1 is SGDLS and CDR2 is YYNGEE. The CDR3 is 14 residues long. Trimming removed 3 bases at V and 4 bases at J, with 13 bases between. The CDR3 spells CASSASQGTYGYTF. DNA of the CDR3: TGTGCCAGCAGCGCCTCCCAGGGCACCTATGGCTACACCTTC.

The chain couples TRBV7-3 to TRBJ1-1; D is unclear. This CDR3 region has 13 residues. Germline V gives CDR1 SGHTA, CDR2 FQGTGA. V gave up 6 bases and J gave up 1 base, with 9 bases separating them. The CDR3 bases are TGTGCCAGCAGATTTCTATCGAACACTGAAGCTTTCTTT. Its translation is CASRFLSNTEAFF.

This chain uses TRBV6-2 or TRBV6-3 with TRBJ1-2; the D gene is possibly TRBD1 (6 bases). The CDR3 contains 15 residues. The germline V gene encodes CDR1 MNHEY and CDR2 SVGEGT. V gave up 6 bases and J gave up 8 bases, with 22 bases separating them. CDR3 sequence (DNA): TGTGCCAGCAGACCTAGGACAGCTCTACCCAGGGGCTACACCTTC. It translates to CASRPRTALPRGYTF.

The chain has TRBV4-1 and TRBJ1-3; the D gene is possibly TRBD1 (6 bases). Germline assignment: CDR1 MGHRA and CDR2 YSYEKL. With 0 bases removed from V and 4 bases from J, the gap between germline ends came to 10 bases. The length of the CDR3 is 15 residues. CDR3 nucleotide sequence: TGCGCCAGCAGCCAAGAAGGGACAAGAGGAAACACCATATATTTT. Protein product: CASSQEGTRGNTIYF.

This sequence joins TRBV30 and TRBJ1-1; 12 positions agree with TRBD1. CDR1 is GTSNPN, CDR2 SVGIG, per germline (reference sequence). This CDR3 is 15 amino acids long. V shed 1 base and J 10 bases; nucleotides not matched to a gene: 10. CDR3 sequence reads: CAWSAAGTGGLLAFF. The CDR3, as DNA: TGTGCCTGGAGTGCCGCCGGGACAGGGGGCCTTTTAGCTTTCTTT. The full variable domain, completed using reference TRBV30 and TRBJ1-1, is SQTIHQWPATLVQPVGSPLSLECTVEGTSNPNLYWYRQAAGRGLQLLFYSVGIGQISSEVPQNLSASRPQDRQFILSSKKLLLSDSGFYLCAWSAAGTGGLLAFFGQGTRLTVV.

The genes are TRBV24-1 and TRBJ2-5; D is ambiguous. This CDR3 is 13 amino acids long. Looked up from germline, CDR1 is KGHDR and CDR2 is SFDVKD. Between the trimmed V and J ends, which lost 5 bases and 3 bases, there was a span of 9 bases. The CDR3 DNA reads as TGTGCCACCAGTGCTGGGCCAAAAGAGACCCAGTACTTC. It specifies CATSAGPKETQYF.

The rearrangement joins TRBV6-5 to TRBJ1-2, with D perhaps TRBD1 (6 bases). V was shortened by 5 bases and J by 0 bases, with 10 bases between the two germline ends. The CDR3 sequence is 14 residues long. Germline V gene data show CDR1 as MNHEY and CDR2 as SVGAGI. CDR3: CASSRDTANYGYTF. The DNA of the CDR3 is TGTGCCAGCAGTAGGGACACCGCTAACTATGGCTACACCTTC.

The gene calls are TRBV10-2 and TRBJ2-7; TRBD1 matches 8 bases. The V segment lost 9 bases and the J segment 9 bases; nucleotides outside the gene matches: 13. The length of the CDR3 is 13 residues. Per germline, CDR1 WSHSY and CDR2 SAAADI. This CDR3 reads CASGNGQGAGQYF. The CDR3 DNA is TGCGCCAGTGGAAATGGACAGGGAGCCGGGCAGTACTTC.

This chain uses TRBV7-7 with TRBJ2-1; TRBD2 matches 14 bases. With 4 bases clipped from V and 8 bases from J, the junction kept 4 bases outside the gene matches. From germline, CDR1 is SSHAT and CDR2 FNYEAQ (reference sequence). This CDR3 comprises 15 residues. The CDR3 bases are TGTGCCAGCAGCTCGACTAGCGGGGGGGTAGATGAGCAGTTCTTC. Translated: CASSSTSGGVDEQFF.

The chain employs TRBV6-1 and TRBJ1-4; 10 positions agree with TRBD1. The CDR3 has 16 amino acids. Per the germline V gene, CDR1 is MNHNS and CDR2 is SASEGT. Germline trimming cut 0 bases from V and 8 bases from J; bases unmatched to any gene: 6. DNA for the CDR3: TGTGCCAGCAGTGAAGCGGGGGGGACAGGGGAAGAAAAACTGTTTTTT. Translated: CASSEAGGTGEEKLFF.

This sequence joins TRBV19 and TRBJ2-2, with 9 positions matching TRBD2. After removal of 3 bases from V and 2 bases from J, the junction contained 4 bases not matched to a gene. The germline V gene has CDR1 LNHDA and CDR2 SQIVND (reference sequence). The CDR3 consists of 16 residues. The CDR3 loop is CASSMGLALNTGELFF. The DNA for the CDR3 is TGTGCCAGTAGTATGGGACTAGCCCTTAACACCGGGGAGCTGTTTTTT.

The chain joins TRBV18 to TRBJ1-1; perhaps TRBD1 as D (5 bases). V gave up 1 base and J gave up 3 bases, with 15 bases separating them. The germline gives CDR1 KGHSH, CDR2 LQKENI. The CDR3 loop spans 16 amino acids. CDR3 residues: CASSPLSATVDTEAFF. In DNA form, the CDR3 reads TGTGCCAGCTCACCACTATCGGCGACAGTAGACACTGAAGCTTTCTTT.

The chain combines TRBV5-1 with TRBJ2-3, with 11 bases aligning to TRBD1. Trimming took 5 bases from V and 3 from J; bases not matched to a gene: 11. This CDR3 spans 17 amino acids. Germline lookup yields CDR1 SGHRS and CDR2 YFSETQ. This chain's CDR3 is CASSFATGTGGTDTQYF. In DNA, the CDR3 is TGCGCCAGCAGTTTTGCCACCGGGACAGGGGGGACAGATACGCAGTATTTT.

This clone was seen once. The rearrangement uses TRBV25-1 and TRBJ1-6, with 8 bases aligning to TRBD1. V lost 7 bases, J lost 4 bases, and 3 bases stayed unmatched. The CDR3 loop spans 14 amino acids. The germline V gene has CDR1 MGHDK and CDR2 SYGVNS. The DNA of the CDR3 is TGTGCCAGCACTACAGGGGGATATAATTCACCCCTCCACTTT. Translated: CASTTGGYNSPLHF.

The chain recombines TRBV7-2 with TRBJ1-3; D gene ambiguous. V lost 5 bases, J lost 2 bases, and 16 bases lay in between. The CDR3 extends over 16 amino acids. The germline V gene encodes CDR1 SGHTA and CDR2 FQGNSA. CDR3 sequence: CASSEPRRSPGNTIYF. In DNA form, the CDR3 reads TGTGCCAGCAGCGAGCCCCGTAGAAGTCCTGGAAACACCATATATTTT.

The chain combines TRBV5-4 with TRBJ1-1; TRBD1 matches 10 bases. J gave up 6 bases and V 1 base, and 3 bases lay outside the gene matches. Germline CDR1 SGHNT, CDR2 YYREEE (reference sequence). The CDR3 is 14 amino acids. The CDR3 DNA reads TGTGCCAGCAGCTTGAGGGACAGGGGCTCTGAAGCTTTCTTT. This codes for CASSLRDRGSEAFF.

The V gene is TRBV28, the J gene TRBJ2-7; no clear D gene. Between the trimmed V and J ends, which lost 2 bases and 1 base, there was a span of 9 bases. Per the germline V gene, CDR1 is MDHEN and CDR2 is SYDVKM. The CDR3 has 14 residues. The CDR3, as DNA: TGTGCCAGCAGTTTAAGTGTCGGTTCCTACGAGCAGTACTTC. It encodes CASSLSVGSYEQYF.

CDR3 amino acids: CASSEAIGGGLNEQFF. DNA for the CDR3: TGTGCCAGCAGTGAAGCGATCGGAGGGGGCCTGAATGAGCAGTTCTTC. The chain uses TRBV6-1 and TRBJ2-1; TRBD1 might be the D (7 bases). There are 16 residues in the CDR3. Trimming took off 0 bases at V and 7 bases at J, with 16 bases between the two ends. The germline gives CDR1 MNHNS, CDR2 SASEGT.

The chain carries TRBV6-5 and TRBJ1-5; TRBD1 is a possible D gene (5 bases). The CDR3 runs to 16 residues. Between the trimmed V and J ends, which lost 2 bases and 3 bases, there was a span of 14 bases. Germline CDR1 MNHEY, CDR2 SVGAGI. The CDR3 is CASSYTDRDSNQPQHF. DNA of the CDR3: TGTGCCAGCAGTTACACTGACCGGGACTCCAATCAGCCCCAGCATTTT.

This chain links TRBV7-2 with TRBJ1-3; the D gene is possibly TRBD1 (6 bases). CDR3 size: 16 residues. Trimming removed 0 bases from V and 4 bases from J, with 13 bases in between. Germline-derived CDR1 and CDR2 are SGHTA and FQGNSA. CDR3 region: CASSLAPQGQGNTIYF. The DNA of the CDR3 is TGTGCCAGCAGCTTAGCCCCGCAGGGGCAGGGAAACACCATATATTTT.

This chain links TRBV6-6 with TRBJ1-1, with TRBD1 matching 10 bases. CDR3 length equals 18 residues. V shed 5 bases and J 7 bases; nucleotides not matched to a gene: 19. Germline V lookup: CDR1 MNHNY, CDR2 SVGAGI (reference sequence). The CDR3 DNA reads TGTGCCAGCAGTCCTCCCCCGAAGGACAGGGGGAGAAGGGGTGAAGCTTTCTTT. Its translation: CASSPPPKDRGRRGEAFF.

This sequence joins TRBV27 and TRBJ1-2; D is perhaps TRBD1 (5 bases). The CDR3 runs 13 residues. The V gene's germline CDR1 is MNHEY and CDR2 SMNVEV (reference sequence). V was clipped by 2 bases and J by 5 bases, with 9 bases between them. The CDR3, as DNA: TGTGCCAGCAGTTTAGGGGGGGGGTATGGCTACACCTTC. It encodes CASSLGGGYGYTF.